The next 13 T cell receptor beta chains were all read from a single sample in a study of T cell responses to AZD1222 COVID-19 vaccine. Generated by immunoSEQ multiplex PCR, the TCRdb table keeps only in-frame clones and is missing some. The table includes more than 150,000 clones, around 93% detected once. Specimen: peripheral blood, collected on day 0 of AZD1222 vaccination. The receptor source for this set is an adult in good health.

The chain recombines TRBV5-1 with TRBJ2-6; tentatively, D is TRBD1 (6 bases). V gave up 3 bases and J gave up 0 bases, with 13 bases separating them. This CDR3 comprises 17 residues. Germline CDR1 and CDR2: SGHRS and YFSETQ. CDR3 nucleotides: TGCGCCAGCAGCTCATCCTCACAGGGCTCTGGGGCCAACGTCCTGACTTTC. Protein product: CASSSSSQGSGANVLTF.

The CDR3 sequence is CASSLSSGRNEQYF. The CDR3 DNA follows: TGCGCCAGCAGCTTGTCTAGCGGGAGGAACGAGCAGTACTTC. The V and J genes are TRBV5-1 and TRBJ2-7; 11 positions agree with TRBD2. Germline V gene sequence: CDR1 SGHRS, CDR2 YFSETQ. The junction had 2 bases not matched to a gene; V was cut back by 1 base and J by 5 bases. The CDR3 has 14 amino acids.

This clone showed up just a few times. V usage is TRBV27 and J usage is TRBJ2-7; D possibly uses TRBD1 or TRBD2 (6 bases each). The CDR3 consists of 12 residues. In germline, CDR1 is MNHEY, CDR2 SMNVEV (reference sequence). Trimming took off 9 bases at V and 2 bases at J, with 11 bases between the two ends. CDR3: CASRGAPYEQYF. The DNA for the CDR3 is TGTGCCAGTAGGGGGGCTCCCTACGAGCAGTACTTC.

The chain uses TRBV29-1 and TRBJ1-1; D may be TRBD1 (6 bases). Germline V CDR1 and CDR2: SQVTM, ANQGSEA. This CDR3 comprises 13 residues. The V and J ends lost 0 bases and 11 bases respectively, with 16 bases between them. The CDR3 protein is CSVEDSARTGAFF. The CDR3 region has the DNA TGCAGCGTTGAAGATTCGGCCAGAACAGGGGCTTTCTTT.

The CDR3 here is CATSRRTSGSYNEQFF. CDR3 DNA: TGTGCCACCAGCAGACGGACTAGCGGGTCCTACAATGAGCAGTTCTTC. The rearrangement joins TRBV15 to TRBJ2-1, with 11 bases identical to TRBD2. The ends lost 2 bases at V and 1 base at J; junction bases unmatched: 1. CDR3 length: 16 amino acids. CDR1 and CDR2 from the germline V gene are LNHNV and YYDKDF (reference sequence). The complete variable domain, with remaining parts taken from reference TRBV15 and TRBJ2-1, reads DAMVIQNPRYQVTQFGKPVTLSCSQTLNHNVMYWYQQKSSQAPKLLFHYYDKDFNNEADTPDNFQSRRPNTSFCFLDIRSPGLGDTAMYLCATSRRTSGSYNEQFFGPGTRLTVL.

CDR3 residues: CASSSLSSTVGANVLTF. For the CDR3, the DNA is TGTGCCAGCAGTTCCCTTAGCTCGACGGTGGGGGCCAACGTCCTGACTTTC. The chain uses TRBV27 and TRBJ2-6; D gene unclear. This CDR3 has 17 residues. Trimming took 4 bases from V and 4 from J, leaving 17 bases between them. Per germline, CDR1 MNHEY and CDR2 SMNVEV (reference sequence).

The J gene is TRBJ1-6, the V gene TRBV18; no reliable D call. V lost 2 bases and J lost 7, with 15 bases in between. The CDR3 covers 16 residues. Germline CDR1 KGHSH, CDR2 LQKENI. CDR3 sequence reads: CASSPDQLNHNSPLHF. CDR3 DNA sequence: TGTGCCAGCTCACCAGACCAACTGAATCACAATTCACCCCTCCACTTT.

The chain employs TRBV28 and TRBJ2-7; D is undetermined. Germline-derived CDR1 and CDR2 are MDHEN and SYDVKM. The CDR3 has 12 amino acids. Trimming pared 7 bases from V and 4 bases from J, leaving 11 bases between. CDR3 in amino acids: CASTGRWYEQYF. CDR3 DNA: TGTGCCAGCACAGGCAGATGGTACGAGCAGTACTTC.

The chain is built from TRBV19 and TRBJ2-1, with 10 bases matching TRBD2. The V segment lost 5 bases and the J segment 7 bases; nucleotides outside the gene matches: 11. CDR3 length equals 16 residues. The V gene's germline CDR1 is LNHDA and CDR2 SQIVND (reference sequence). CDR3 sequence: CASSVSSGSSQNEQFF. The CDR3 DNA is TGTGCCAGTAGTGTTTCTAGCGGGAGCTCCCAAAATGAGCAGTTCTTC. Full variable domain (outside the CDR3, taken from reference TRBV19 and TRBJ2-1): DGGITQSPKYLFRKEGQNVTLSCEQNLNHDAMYWYRQDPGQGLRLIYYSQIVNDFQKGDIAEGYSVSREKKESFPLTVTSAQKNPTAFYLCASSVSSGSSQNEQFFGPGTRLTVL.

The chain couples TRBV28 to TRBJ2-2; D not resolved. The CDR3 totals 16 residues. The germline V and J ends were trimmed by 3 bases and 0 bases, with 11 bases remaining between them. Germline V CDR1 and CDR2: MDHEN, SYDVKM. CDR3 amino acids: CASSFRVGSNTGELFF. CDR3 coding DNA: TGTGCCAGCAGTTTCCGAGTTGGGTCGAACACCGGGGAGCTGTTTTTT.

CDR3 coding DNA: TGTGCCTGGATCCCCATTTTTGGGACAGGGCTAAGAAAAACTGAAGCTTTCTTT. Encoded protein: CAWIPIFGTGLRKTEAFF. This rearrangement joins TRBV30 to TRBJ1-1; 9 bases agree with TRBD1. Looked up from germline, CDR1 is GTSNPN and CDR2 is SVGIG (reference sequence). V was pared by 4 bases and J by 5 bases, with 20 bases of the junction left unmatched. This CDR3 contains 18 residues.

V is TRBV3-1 (or the pseudogene TRBV3-2) and J is TRBJ2-3; D is possibly TRBD2 (6 bases). Per germline, CDR1 LGHDT and CDR2 YNNKEL (reference sequence). The CDR3 is 12 residues long. V was trimmed by 6 bases and J by 3 bases, leaving 7 bases between them. The DNA of the CDR3 is TGTGCCAGCAGAAGCGGGACAGATACGCAGTATTTT. The encoded protein is CASRSGTDTQYF.

The chain uses TRBV7-9 and TRBJ1-3; 9 nucleotides agree with TRBD1. The junction had 5 bases not matched to a gene; V was cut back by 5 bases and J by 0 bases. CDR1 is SEHNR, CDR2 FQNEAQ, per germline (reference sequence). CDR3 length: 16 residues. Here the CDR3 reads CASSDDRGFSGNTIYF. CDR3 bases: TGTGCCAGCAGCGACGACAGGGGGTTCTCTGGAAACACCATATATTTT. The whole variable domain, remainder taken from reference TRBV7-9 and TRBJ1-3, is DTGVSQNPRHKITKRGQNVTFRCDPISEHNRLYWYRQTLGQGPEFLTYFQNEAQLEKSRLLSDRFSAERPKGSFSTLEIQRTEQGDSAMYLCASSDDRGFSGNTIYFGEGSWLTVV.